This T cell receptor (beta chain) appears in the sequencing data of a study of radiotherapy plus CTLA-4 blockade in lung cancer. Study-wide results and limits: Early blood T cell clone dynamics, with interferon-beta, were reported to best predict response. After radiotherapy and ipilimumab, tumor-derived clones expanded in peripheral blood.

Regarding this clone: Its cognate antigen is unknown.

There are 15 residues in the CDR3. The germline V gene encodes CDR1 MNHNS and CDR2 SASEGT. V shed 6 bases, J shed 4 bases, and the junction held 9 bases outside the gene matches. The repertoire was sequenced with immunoSEQ multiplex PCR; TCRdb's copy has only in-frame clones and lacks some. The sample has 52,000 or so clones; around 85% are singletons. Sequenced here: peripheral blood, sampled from a patient treated with radiotherapy plus ipilimumab. The genes are TRBV6-1 and TRBJ2-7; 10 bases are shared with TRBD1. The sequence came from a human donor with non-small cell lung cancer who had a partial response to radiotherapy plus ipilimumab. CDR3 DNA sequence: TGTGCCAGCAGGCAAGAGAGGACAGGGGGATACGAGCAGTACTTC. It translates to CASRQERTGGYEQYF.